The source of this T cell receptor (beta chain) is a study of T cell responses to AZD1222 COVID-19 vaccine. Clones were read by immunoSEQ multiplex PCR, and TCRdb kept only the in-frame ones, dropping some. There are 150,000 to 200,000 clones in the sample; 87% occur only once, and less than 3% lies in the top ten. Sample: peripheral blood, taken on day 0 of MenACWY control vaccination. The TCR was taken from an adult in good health.

The CDR3 DNA sequence: TGTGCCAGCAGTGGAGGGGGGCGATCTGGAAACACCATATATTTT. Protein product: CASSGGGRSGNTIYF. V usage is TRBV28 and J usage is TRBJ1-3, with a tentative D call TRBD1 (6 bases). V shed 5 bases and J shed 1 base, with 12 bases lying between them. Germline values: CDR1 MDHEN, CDR2 SYDVKM. CDR3 length: 15 residues.